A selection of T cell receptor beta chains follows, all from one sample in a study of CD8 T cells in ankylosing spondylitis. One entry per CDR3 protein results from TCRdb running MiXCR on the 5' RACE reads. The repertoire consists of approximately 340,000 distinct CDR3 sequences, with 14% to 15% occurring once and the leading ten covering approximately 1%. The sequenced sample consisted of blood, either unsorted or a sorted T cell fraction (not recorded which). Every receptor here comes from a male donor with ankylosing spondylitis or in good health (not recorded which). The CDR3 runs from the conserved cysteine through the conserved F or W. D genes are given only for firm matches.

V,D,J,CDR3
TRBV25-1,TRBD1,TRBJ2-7,CASSRDRGFYEQYF
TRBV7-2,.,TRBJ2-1,CATLGSSYNEQFF
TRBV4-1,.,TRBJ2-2,CASSHAGPRGNTGELFF
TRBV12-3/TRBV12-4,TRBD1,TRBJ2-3,CASGTGDADTQYF
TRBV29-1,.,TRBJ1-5,CSAGGDSNQPQHF
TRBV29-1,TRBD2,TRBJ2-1,CSGASGSSYNEQFF
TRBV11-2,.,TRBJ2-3,CASSFGSGGDTQYF
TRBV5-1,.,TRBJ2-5,CATSKGTGVRQETQYF
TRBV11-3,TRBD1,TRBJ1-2,CASSRQGARGYTF
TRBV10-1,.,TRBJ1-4,CASSEKRTNEKLFF
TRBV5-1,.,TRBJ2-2,CASSLAGVNTGELFF
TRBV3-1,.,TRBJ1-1,CASSQDGNLGQKNTEAFF
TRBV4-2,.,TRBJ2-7,CASSQEPAAPYEQYF
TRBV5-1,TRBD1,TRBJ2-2,CASSLTGQGSTGELFF
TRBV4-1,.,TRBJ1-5,CASSQDWGGQPQHF
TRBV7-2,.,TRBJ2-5,CASSLHGRSQETQYF
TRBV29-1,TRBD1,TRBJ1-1,CSAFDRAGTEAFF
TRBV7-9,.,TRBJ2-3,CASNKDGADTQYF
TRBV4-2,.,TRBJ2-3,CASSQDGTSTDTQYF
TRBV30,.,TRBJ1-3,CAWRGVSPGNTIYF
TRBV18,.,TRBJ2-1,CASSPNQNNEQFF
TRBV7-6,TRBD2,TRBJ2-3,CASSLETSGTQYF
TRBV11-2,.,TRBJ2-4,CASSTPLKNIQYF
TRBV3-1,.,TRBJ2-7,CASSHGGGTASFWEQYF
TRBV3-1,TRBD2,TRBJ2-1,CASSLASGRNEQFF
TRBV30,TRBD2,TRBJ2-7,CAWVLGTSGKQYF
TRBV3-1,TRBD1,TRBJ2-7,CASSQAPDRERYF
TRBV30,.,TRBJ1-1,CAWDSLDTEAFF
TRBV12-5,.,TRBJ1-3,CASGPMPANTIYF
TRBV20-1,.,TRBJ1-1,CSASGEINTEAFF
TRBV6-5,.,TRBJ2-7,CASSGLYEQYF
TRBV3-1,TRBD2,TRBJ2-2,CASSPRTSLNTGELFF
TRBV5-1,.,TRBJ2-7,CASPFPIAEHYEQYF
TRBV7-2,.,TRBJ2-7,CASSLEIGVPTYEQYF
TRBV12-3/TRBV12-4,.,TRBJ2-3,CASRPGVGSTDTQYF
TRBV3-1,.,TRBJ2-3,CASTPGTGLITDTQYF
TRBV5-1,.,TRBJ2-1,CASSPSGAVGNEQFF
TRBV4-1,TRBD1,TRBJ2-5,CASSQTGLETQYF
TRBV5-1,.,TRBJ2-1,CASSFMERSSSYNEQFF
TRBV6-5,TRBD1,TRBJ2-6,CASSYQTGSSGANVLTF
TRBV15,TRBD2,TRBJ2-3,CATSRRGETDTQYF
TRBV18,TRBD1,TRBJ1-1,CASSLNRGTEAFF
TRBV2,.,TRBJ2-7,CASSTARGVTNEQYF
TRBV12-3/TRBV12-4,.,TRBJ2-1,CASSKDSSSYNEQFF
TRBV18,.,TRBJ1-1,CASSLQGFTNTEAFF
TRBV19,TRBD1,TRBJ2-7,CASRSRTGGSYEQYF
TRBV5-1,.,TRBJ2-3,CASSLAGRVADTQYF
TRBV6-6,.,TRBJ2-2,CAERGDTGELFF
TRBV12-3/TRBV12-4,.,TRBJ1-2,CASSREQASGYTF